Shown below are 14 T cell receptor beta chains from a single sample sequenced in a study of blood T cell repertoires in COVID-19 (TCRdb year 2020). The library was prepared using the immunoSEQ multiplex PCR assay. TCRdb re-hosts the immuneACCESS table, in-frame sequences only. Its copies lack some clones; in the studies checked, an unresolved V gene accounts for under half of them, and the cause for the rest is not known. Across this sample there are some 160,000 clones, with 83% seen only once. The ten largest clones take up under 2.5% of the sample. Sequencing input: peripheral blood. The source is a woman of 80 years or more with acute or convalescent COVID-19.

DNA of the CDR3: TGTGCCAGCAGCCCTAGGACTAGCGTAGTGAAGTTCTTC. Its translation is CASSPRTSVVKFF. The chain links TRBV3-1 (or the pseudogene TRBV3-2) to TRBJ2-1; 9 bases line up with TRBD2. CDR3 length: 13 residues. Germline CDR1 and CDR2: LGHDT and YNNKEL (reference sequence). V lost 4 bases to trimming and J lost 14 bases; unmatched junction nucleotides: 9.

In its sample, this clone was seen a few times. The chain has TRBV25-1 and TRBJ2-1, with 11 bases aligning to TRBD1. The CDR3 extends over 15 amino acids. V was clipped by 3 bases and J by 8 bases; unmatched bases: 6. The germline V gene encodes CDR1 MGHDK and CDR2 SYGVNS. The CDR3 nucleotides are TGTGCCAGCAGTGAGTCCGGGACAGGGGGAGATGAGCAGTTCTTC. It is translated as CASSESGTGGDEQFF.

The chain is built from TRBV4-3 and TRBJ2-3, with a tentative D call TRBD1 (5 bases). V was trimmed by 3 bases and J by 3 bases, leaving 10 bases between them. The CDR3 is made up of 14 amino acids. Looked up from germline, CDR1 is LGHNA and CDR2 is YSLEER. The DNA for the CDR3 is TGCGCCAGCAGCCAGGGGCTTCAAACAGATACGCAGTATTTT. Encoded protein: CASSQGLQTDTQYF.

The gene calls are TRBV19 and TRBJ1-3; TRBD1 matches 9 bases. CDR1 and CDR2 (germline): LNHDA, SQIVND (reference sequence). CDR3 length equals 18 residues. The V and J ends lost 2 bases and 2 bases, in that order; junction bases with no gene match: 10. This CDR3 is CASSIPPGQGFPGNTIYF. In DNA, the CDR3 is TGTGCCAGTAGTATACCTCCGGGACAGGGTTTCCCTGGAAACACCATATATTTT. Full variable domain (outside the CDR3, taken from reference TRBV19 and TRBJ1-3): DGGITQSPKYLFRKEGQNVTLSCEQNLNHDAMYWYRQDPGQGLRLIYYSQIVNDFQKGDIAEGYSVSREKKESFPLTVTSAQKNPTAFYLCASSIPPGQGFPGNTIYFGEGSWLTVV.

This clone was observed a few times. The rearrangement links TRBV11-2 to TRBJ1-2; 7 positions match TRBD1. After removal of 0 bases from V and 4 bases from J, the junction contained 8 bases not matched to a gene. The CDR3 covers 16 residues. CDR1 is SGHAT, CDR2 FQNNGV, per germline. This chain's CDR3 is CASSLDDRAPSYGYTF. The CDR3 nucleotides are TGTGCCAGCAGCTTAGACGACAGGGCCCCCAGCTATGGCTACACCTTC.

This chain uses TRBV27 with TRBJ1-2, with a possible D match to TRBD1 (5 bases). With 6 bases removed from V and 3 bases from J, the gap between germline ends came to 14 bases. The CDR3 loop spans 14 amino acids. The germline V gene encodes CDR1 MNHEY and CDR2 SMNVEV (reference sequence). The CDR3 loop is CASSPRGSYYGYTF. In nucleotides, the CDR3 is TGTGCCAGCAGCCCAAGGGGTTCCTACTATGGCTACACCTTC.

The chain uses TRBV9 and TRBJ2-3, with D tentatively TRBD2 (5 bases). The V and J ends lost 4 bases and 0 bases respectively, with 15 bases between them. From germline, CDR1 is SGDLS and CDR2 YYNGEE. The CDR3 is made up of 16 amino acids. The CDR3 region has the DNA TGTGCCAGCAGCCCCGGGGTATCCCCTAGCACAGATACGCAGTATTTT. It codes for CASSPGVSPSTDTQYF.

This clone was recorded once. This chain joins TRBV18 and TRBJ1-1, with D tentatively TRBD1 (6 bases). V lost 1 base, J lost 6 bases, and 12 bases lay in between. CDR1 is KGHSH and CDR2 is LQKENI in the germline V gene. This CDR3 region has 14 residues. The CDR3 DNA reads TGTGCCAGCTCACCACAGGGGGTCGGGTCTGAAGCTTTCTTT. Protein product: CASSPQGVGSEAFF.

This sequence joins TRBV2 and TRBJ2-5, with TRBD1 matching 10 bases. This CDR3 contains 15 residues. Germline CDR1 is SNHLY and CDR2 is FYNNEI. Losses at the gene ends were 3 bases for V and 5 bases for J; bases not matched to a gene: 6. CDR3 loop: CASSEDRGNEETQYF. CDR3 nucleotide sequence: TGTGCCAGCAGTGAGGACAGGGGGAATGAGGAGACCCAGTACTTC.

J is TRBJ1-1 and V is TRBV7-2, with TRBD1 matching over 11 bases. The CDR3 has 16 residues. J lost 4 bases, V lost 2 bases, and 6 bases had no gene match. CDR1 is SGHTA, CDR2 FQGNSA, per germline. The CDR3 DNA is TGTGCCAGCAGCTTAAGGACAGGGGGCCGGTTCACTGAAGCTTTCTTT. It yields the protein CASSLRTGGRFTEAFF.

This clone was observed once. The rearrangement uses TRBV7-8 and TRBJ1-5; 7 nucleotides match TRBD1. V was pared by 1 base and J by 4 bases, with 1 base of the junction left unmatched. The CDR3 runs 14 residues. Germline values: CDR1 SGHVS, CDR2 FQNEAQ. CDR3 loop: CASSLGDSNQPQHF. CDR3 in DNA: TGTGCCAGCAGCTTAGGGGACAGTAATCAGCCCCAGCATTTT.

The sample holds a few counts of this clone. This sample includes further DNA sequences coding for the same CDR3. The J gene is TRBJ2-2, the V gene TRBV6-4; D perhaps matches TRBD1 (5 bases). Germline lookup yields CDR1 MRHNA and CDR2 SNTAGT. CDR3 length equals 14 residues. V lost 4 bases, J lost 1 base, and 7 bases lay in between. CDR3 sequence (DNA): TGTGCCAGCAGTGTAGACAGGAACACCGGGGAGCTGTTTTTT. It yields the protein CASSVDRNTGELFF.

The V call is TRBV24-1, the J call TRBJ2-5, with D possibly being TRBD2 (5 bases). The CDR3 is made up of 15 amino acids. V was trimmed by 3 bases and J by 4 bases, leaving 14 bases between them. Germline V lookup: CDR1 KGHDR, CDR2 SFDVKD. The CDR3 coding sequence is TGTGCCACCAGTGATCATCGGGGTAGGACAGAGACCCAGTACTTC. This codes for CATSDHRGRTETQYF.

The genes are TRBV2 and TRBJ2-3; 10 positions agree with TRBD1. V lost 4 bases and J lost 4; bases outside the gene matches: 5. Germline CDR1 reads SNHLY; CDR2 reads FYNNEI. The CDR3 loop spans 15 amino acids. The CDR3 sequence is CASSVGQGGADTQYF. The CDR3 region has the DNA TGTGCCAGCAGTGTCGGACAGGGGGGCGCAGATACGCAGTATTTT.